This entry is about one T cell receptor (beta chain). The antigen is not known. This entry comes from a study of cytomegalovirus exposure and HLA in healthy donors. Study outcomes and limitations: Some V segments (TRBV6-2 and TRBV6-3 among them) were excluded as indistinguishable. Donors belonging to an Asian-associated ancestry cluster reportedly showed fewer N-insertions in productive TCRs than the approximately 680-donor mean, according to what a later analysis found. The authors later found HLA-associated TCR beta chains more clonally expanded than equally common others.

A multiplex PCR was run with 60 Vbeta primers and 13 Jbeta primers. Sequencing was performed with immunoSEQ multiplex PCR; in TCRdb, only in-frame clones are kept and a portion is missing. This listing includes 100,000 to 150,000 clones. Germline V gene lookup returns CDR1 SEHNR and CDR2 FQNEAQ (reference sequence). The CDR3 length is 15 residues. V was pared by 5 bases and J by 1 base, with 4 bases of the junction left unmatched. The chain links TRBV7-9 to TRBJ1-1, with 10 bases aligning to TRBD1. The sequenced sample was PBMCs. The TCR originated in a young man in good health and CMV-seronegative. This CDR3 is CASSPGQGRNTEAFF. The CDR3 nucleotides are TGTGCCAGCAGCCCGGGACAGGGGAGGAACACTGAAGCTTTCTTT.